This T cell receptor (beta chain) was recovered during a study of blood T cell repertoires in COVID-19. At the level of the study: Acute and convalescent COVID-19 samples came from the United States, Italy and Spain. T cells, B-cell-depleted T cells, or PBMCs supplied cDNA or gDNA.

Study processing details: It was from reference gene primer amplification that nucleated cell counts were estimated. The data were produced by immunoSEQ multiplex PCR, yet TCRdb's version contains in-frame clones alone and is incomplete. V, J and clone size are taken as reported in that table, and D and trimming were inferred from the DNA itself. This sample carries fewer than 400,000 clones, roughly 90% of them seen once, and the ten largest clones take 2.9%. CDR3 size: 17 residues. Germline-derived CDR1 and CDR2 are SQVTM and ANQGSEA. With 6 bases clipped from V and 4 bases from J, the junction kept 13 bases outside the gene matches. Seattle cases were enrolled at active infection and followed longitudinally.

Specimen: peripheral blood. J is TRBJ2-1 and V is TRBV29-1; 12 positions match TRBD2. The clonotype comes from a woman aged 30 to 39 with COVID-19, enrolled during active disease. CDR3 bases: TGCAGCGTCCCAACGACTAGCGGGAGCACCTTATACAATGAGCAGTTCTTC. Translation: CSVPTTSGSTLYNEQFF.